This entry describes one TCR beta chain. The antigen it recognizes is unknown. No qualities accompany the bases; no much larger clone lies one base away. The Qiagen DNeasy kit was used to extract genomic DNA from unsorted PBMCs and from the negatively selected CD4+ and CD8+ fractions. Using primers that anneal to V and J segments, immunoSEQ multiplex PCR amplified the TCR beta CDR3 regions. A synthetic immune receptor repertoire was used to minimize amplification bias, and any remaining bias was removed computationally after sequencing. Processing in the source paper ran as follows. Custom Python scripts were used to quantify repertoire diversity as the Shannon entropy index. Unsorted, CD4+ and CD8+ repertoires were analyzed separately, except in combined analyses where CD4+ and CD8+ sequences were merged in silico. Clonal expansion was defined as a frequency increase of at least 2-fold after treatment compared with C1D1, and clones undetected at baseline were assigned a pseudocount of 0.5. Singleton clones were defined as clones with 0 or 1 copy at C1D1, and non-singleton clones were defined as clones with 2 or more copies. By matching protein sequences in sorted samples from the same patient, clones expanded in unsorted samples were annotated as CD4+, CD8+ or unknown. Wilcoxon tests on paired samples were used to test changes in diversity from C1D1 to C4D1. Imported from immuneACCESS, the table was reduced by TCRdb to in-frame sequences with V and J called. These copies leave out some clones; in studies compared against another copy, an unresolved V gene accounts for under half, and the cause of the remainder is not known. The DNA was the basis for D and trimming; V, J and clone size are from that table. Here the sample has about 40,000 clones; about 87% occur a single time. The ten most abundant clones make up about 9% of the sample.

CDR1 and CDR2, looked up from the germline V gene (reference sequence), are MNHEY and SMNVEV. V is shortened by 6 bases, J by 7 bases, and the region joining them spans 16 bases. CDR3 length: 14 amino acids, cysteine to phenylalanine. Just the 42-base CDR3 DNA is kept, in frame starting at base 1. This specimen comes from a study of PD-1 blockade in classical Hodgkin lymphoma (TCRdb year 2020). As for the study more broadly: Nivolumab dosing was 3 mg/kg intravenously every 2 weeks, continuing until either disease progression or unacceptable toxicity. To define a peripheral blood immune signature of response to PD-1 blockade in classical Hodgkin lymphoma, the study combined TCR beta sequencing with CyTOF.

Broader findings and caveats from the paper: A significant rise by C4D1 was seen in CD4+ but not CD8+ TCR diversity (p=0.0027 vs p=0.16), with the rise being most apparent in complete responders (p=0.02). Trial patients achieving complete response had baseline diversity similar to newly diagnosed patients, whereas partial responders and progressors had significantly lower diversity. Newly diagnosed patients were reported to have lower baseline TCR diversity than healthy donors, and relapsed/refractory patients were reported to have lower baseline TCR diversity still. Lower diversity was seen in patients whose nivolumab began less than 1 year after ASCT, and these patients were left out of later analyses so that immune reconstitution would not confound the results. The study was limited to a single clinical trial cohort, and causes of repertoire differences, possibly disease activity or prior therapy, remained undefined.

The meaning of the sample's time point label: cycle 1 day 1 (C1D1), immediately before nivolumab initiation. Every trial patient had relapsed following autologous stem cell transplantation, and prior brentuximab vedotin exposure was what differed among cohorts A, B and C. The trial cohort comprised 60 or so patients with relapsed/refractory classical Hodgkin lymphoma whose best overall responses were complete response, partial response or progressive disease. Single-agent nivolumab was administered to trial patients in the multi-cohort phase II CheckMate 205 trial. Best overall response was determined by an independent review committee according to the 2007 International Working Group response criteria. PBMCs from the trial were collected at three points: immediately before nivolumab initiation (C1D1), and during therapy at cycle 2 day 1 and cycle 4 day 1. Peripheral blood was collected in 8 mL Vacutainer Cell Preparation Tubes, from which PBMCs were isolated by centrifugation and then cryopreserved.

The sample here was peripheral blood mononuclear cells (PBMCs), taken at baseline. This clonotype was obtained from a human donor with classical Hodgkin lymphoma. In this chain, TRBV27 is recombined with TRBJ2-1, with no reliable assignment of the D segment. Read as DNA, the sequence is TGTGCCAGCAGCACTGATACTGGTGGTAATGAGCAGTTCTTC. Protein translation: CASSTDTGGNEQFF.